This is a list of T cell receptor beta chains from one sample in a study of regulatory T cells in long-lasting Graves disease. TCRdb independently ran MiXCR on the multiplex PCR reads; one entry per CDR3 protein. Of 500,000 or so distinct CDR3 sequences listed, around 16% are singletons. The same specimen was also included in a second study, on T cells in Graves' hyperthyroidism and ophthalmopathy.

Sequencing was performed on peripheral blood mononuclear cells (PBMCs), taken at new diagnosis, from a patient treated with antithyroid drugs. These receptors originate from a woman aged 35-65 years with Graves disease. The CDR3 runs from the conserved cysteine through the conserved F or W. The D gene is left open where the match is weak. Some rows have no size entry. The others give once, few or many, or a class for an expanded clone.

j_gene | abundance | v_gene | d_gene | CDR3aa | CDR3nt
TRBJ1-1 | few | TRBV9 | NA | CASSVEPNTEAFF | TGTGCCAGCAGCGTAGAACCGAACACTGAAGCTTTCTTT
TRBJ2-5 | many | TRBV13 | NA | CASSFTYQETQYF | TGTGCCAGCAGCTTTACGTACCAAGAGACCCAGTACTTC
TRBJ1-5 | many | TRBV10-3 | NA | CAIRPASNQPQHF | TGTGCCATCAGGCCTGCCAGCAATCAGCCCCAGCATTTT
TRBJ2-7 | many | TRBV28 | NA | CASSFSLLPGPLSYEQYF | TGTGCCAGCAGTTTCTCCCTCCTTCCCGGGCCACTCTCCTACGAGCAGTACTTC
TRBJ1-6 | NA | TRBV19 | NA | CASKPRPTSSYNSPLHF | TGTGCCAGTAAACCCCGACCTACGAGCTCCTATAATTCACCCCTCCACTTT
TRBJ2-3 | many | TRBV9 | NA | CASSVEGAADTQYF | TGTGCCAGCAGCGTAGAAGGAGCCGCAGATACGCAGTATTTT
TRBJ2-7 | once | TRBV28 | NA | CASSQGYGSSYEQYF | TGTGCCAGCAGCCAGGGGTATGGGAGTTCCTACGAGCAGTACTTC
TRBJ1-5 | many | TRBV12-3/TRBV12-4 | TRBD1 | CASGPQGNTGQPQHF | TGTGCCAGCGGCCCACAGGGGAATACGGGCCAGCCCCAGCATTTT
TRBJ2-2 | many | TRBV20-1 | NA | CSARDPLLWTGELFF | TGCAGTGCTAGAGACCCGCTCCTCTGGACCGGGGAGCTGTTTTTT
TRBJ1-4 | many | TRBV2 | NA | CASSEAVAGLITYEKLFF | TGTGCCAGCAGTGAAGCGGTGGCAGGCCTTATTACTTATGAAAAACTGTTTTTT
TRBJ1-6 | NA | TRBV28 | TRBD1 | CASRGGQGSYNSPLHF | TGTGCCAGCAGGGGGGGACAGGGATCCTATAATTCACCCCTCCACTTT
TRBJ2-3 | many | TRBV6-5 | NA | CASSYVGADTQYF | TGTGCCAGCAGTTACGTGGGGGCAGATACGCAGTATTTT
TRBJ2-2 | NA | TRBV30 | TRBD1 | CAWGTGGTNTGELFF | TGTGCCTGGGGGACAGGGGGCACGAACACCGGGGAGCTGTTTTTT
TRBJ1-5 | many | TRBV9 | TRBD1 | CASSVQGGDQPQHF | TGTGCCAGCAGCGTACAGGGGGGTGATCAGCCCCAGCATTTT
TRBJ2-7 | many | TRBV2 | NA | CASSVTEAYEQYF | TGTGCCAGCAGTGTTACAGAGGCCTACGAGCAGTACTTC
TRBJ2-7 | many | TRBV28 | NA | CASSPQGGAYEQYF | TGTGCCAGCAGTCCCCAGGGCGGGGCCTACGAGCAGTACTTC
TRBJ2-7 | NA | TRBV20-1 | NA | CSAQDGMRSYEQYF | TGCAGTGCTCAGGACGGGATGAGGTCCTACGAGCAGTACTTC
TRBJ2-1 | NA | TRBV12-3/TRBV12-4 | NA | CASSLMSEGEQFF | TGTGCCAGCAGTTTAATGTCGGAGGGTGAGCAGTTCTTC
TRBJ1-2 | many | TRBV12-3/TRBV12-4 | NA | CASSSGTSSRGYTF | TGTGCCAGCAGTTCCGGGACATCATCTCGTGGCTACACCTTC
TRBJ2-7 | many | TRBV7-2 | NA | CASSLAELSYEQYF | TGTGCCAGCAGCTTAGCGGAGCTCTCCTACGAGCAGTACTTC
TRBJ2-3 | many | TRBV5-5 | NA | CASSLVGGGAADTQYF | TGTGCCAGCAGCTTAGTCGGAGGTGGAGCAGCAGATACGCAGTATTTT
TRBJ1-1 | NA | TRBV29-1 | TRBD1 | CSGSTGSWENTEAFF | TGCAGCGGTTCGACAGGGAGCTGGGAAAACACTGAAGCTTTCTTT
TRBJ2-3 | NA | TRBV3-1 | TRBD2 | CASSQTGTTPGTQYF | TGTGCCAGCAGCCAAACCGGGACTACCCCGGGTACGCAGTATTTT
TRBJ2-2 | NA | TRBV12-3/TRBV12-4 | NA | CASSPAVTGELFF | TGTGCCAGCAGCCCTGCAGTCACCGGGGAGCTGTTTTTT
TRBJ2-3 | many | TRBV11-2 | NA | CASSMTTTGTQYF | TGTGCCAGCAGCATGACTACCACGGGCACGCAGTATTTT
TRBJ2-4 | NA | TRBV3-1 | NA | CASSQDLAGPGIQYF | TGTGCCAGCAGCCAAGATCTGGCAGGCCCCGGCATTCAGTACTTC
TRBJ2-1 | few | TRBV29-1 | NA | CSSATNNEQFF | TGCAGCTCCGCGACTAACAATGAGCAGTTCTTC
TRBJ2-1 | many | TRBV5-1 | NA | CASSAVGGNYNEQFF | TGCGCCAGCAGCGCCGTAGGGGGAAACTACAATGAGCAGTTCTTC
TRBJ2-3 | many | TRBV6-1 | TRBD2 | CASRKGLAMGPQYF | TGTGCCAGCAGAAAAGGACTAGCGATGGGCCCGCAGTATTTT
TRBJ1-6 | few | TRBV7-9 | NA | CASSLEGLALHF | TGTGCCAGCAGCTTAGAAGGATTGGCCCTCCACTTT
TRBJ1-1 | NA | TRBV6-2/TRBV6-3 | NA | CASSPSYAEAFF | TGTGCCAGCAGCCCTTCTTATGCTGAAGCTTTCTTT
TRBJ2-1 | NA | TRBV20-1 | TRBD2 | CSAAREGNEQFF | TGCAGTGCTGCCCGGGAGGGGAATGAGCAGTTCTTC
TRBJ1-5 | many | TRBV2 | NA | CASSLDRLNQPQHF | TGTGCCAGCAGTTTGGACAGACTCAATCAGCCCCAGCATTTT
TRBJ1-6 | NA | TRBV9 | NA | CASSVDPSSNSPLHF | TGTGCCAGCAGCGTAGACCCGAGTAGTAATTCACCCCTCCACTTT
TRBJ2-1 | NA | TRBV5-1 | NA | CASSVHRDFHYNEQFF | TGCGCCAGCAGCGTCCACCGGGACTTCCACTACAATGAGCAGTTCTTC
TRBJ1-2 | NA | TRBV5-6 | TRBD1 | CASSFGQEGYTF | TGTGCCAGCAGCTTCGGACAGGAGGGCTACACCTTC
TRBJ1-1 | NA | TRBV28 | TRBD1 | CASSPGTGGRFTEAFF | TGTGCCAGCAGCCCCGGGACAGGGGGAAGGTTCACTGAAGCTTTCTTT
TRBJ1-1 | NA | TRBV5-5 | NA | CASSWGDILRNTEAFF | TGTGCCAGCAGCTGGGGGGACATCCTACGGAACACTGAAGCTTTCTTT
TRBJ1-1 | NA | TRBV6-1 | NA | CATWDLFTEAFF | TGTGCCACCTGGGACTTGTTCACTGAAGCTTTCTTT
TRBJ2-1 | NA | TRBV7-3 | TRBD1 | CASSKGQATGDEQFF | TGTGCCAGCAGCAAGGGACAGGCCACTGGGGATGAGCAGTTCTTC
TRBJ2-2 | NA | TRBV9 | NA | CASSVEDLYTGELFF | TGTGCCAGCAGCGTAGAGGACCTCTACACCGGGGAGCTGTTTTTT
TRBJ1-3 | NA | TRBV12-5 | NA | CASGSRAAGNTIYF | TGTGCTAGTGGTAGCAGGGCGGCTGGAAACACCATATATTTT
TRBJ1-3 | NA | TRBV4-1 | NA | CASSQGLEYSGNTIYF | TGCGCCAGCAGCCAAGGTCTCGAGTACTCTGGAAACACCATATATTTT
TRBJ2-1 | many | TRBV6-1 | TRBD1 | CASSAWTGTGNEQFF | TGTGCCAGCAGTGCCTGGACAGGGACGGGGAATGAGCAGTTCTTC
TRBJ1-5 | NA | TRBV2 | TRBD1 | CASRGGDRGSSNQPQHF | TGTGCCAGCAGGGGCGGGGACAGGGGGTCTAGCAATCAGCCCCAGCATTTT
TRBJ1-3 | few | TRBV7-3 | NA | CASSTDRLNTIYF | TGTGCCAGCAGCACCGACAGGCTAAACACCATATATTTT
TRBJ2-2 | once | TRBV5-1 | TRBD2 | CASSFTSAEAGELFF | TGCGCCAGCAGCTTTACTAGCGCTGAGGCCGGGGAGCTGTTTTTT
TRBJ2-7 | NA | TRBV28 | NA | CASTSGLEQYF | TGTGCCAGCACGTCCGGGTTAGAGCAGTACTTC
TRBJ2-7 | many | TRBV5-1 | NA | CASSSGRGGYEQYF | TGCGCCAGCAGCTCTGGTCGGGGCGGCTACGAGCAGTACTTC
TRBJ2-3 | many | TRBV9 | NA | CASSVAGTDTQYF | TGTGCCAGCAGTGTTGCGGGAACAGATACGCAGTATTTT
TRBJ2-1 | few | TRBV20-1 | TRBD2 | CSAGPWGLAGGPAVHEQFF | TGCAGTGCTGGACCCTGGGGACTAGCGGGGGGGCCGGCTGTGCATGAGCAGTTCTTC
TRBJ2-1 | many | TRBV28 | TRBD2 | CASSRGGPTSEQFF | TGTGCCAGCAGTCGCGGGGGGCCCACATCTGAGCAGTTCTTC
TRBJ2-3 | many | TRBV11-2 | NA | CASSFRDPTRADTQYF | TGTGCCAGCAGCTTCCGGGACCCGACCCGAGCAGATACGCAGTATTTT